This TCR beta chain was captured by sequencing in a study of molecular identifiers for immune sequencing clone quantification. The germline CDR1 and CDR2 sequences are SGHNT and YENEEA. Trimming cost V 0 bases and J 4 bases, with 23 bases left between them. The CDR3 contains 19 residues. Many counts were recorded for this clonotype. TCRdb ran MiXCR on the PCR reads and lists one entry per CDR3 protein. The sample has approximately 63,000 distinct CDR3 sequences, about a fifth seen once. The chain uses TRBV11-3 and TRBJ2-3; the D call may be TRBD1 or TRBD2 (6 bases each). The clonotype originates from a human donor in good health. Some libraries in this study had Jurkat cell RNA spiked in. Material: naive CD8+ T cells from blood, with Jurkat cell RNA spiked in. Subset of the sample: FACS-sorted CD8+CD4-CCR7+CD45RA+ naive T cells. The CDR3 is CASSLDALLEGEFADTQYF. CDR3 DNA sequence: TGTGCCAGCAGCTTAGACGCCCTTCTGGAGGGGGAGTTCGCAGATACGCAGTATTTT. The variable domain in full, with the rest retrieved from reference TRBV11-3 and TRBJ2-3, is EAGVVQSPRYKIIEKKQPVAFWCNPISGHNTLYWYLQNLGQGPELLIRYENEEAVDDSQLPKDRFSAERLKGVDSTLKIQPAELGDSAVYLCASSLDALLEGEFADTQYFGPGTRLTVL.